The present TCR beta chain was sequenced within a study of T cell changes during pregnancy in multiple sclerosis. The repertoire was sequenced with immunoSEQ multiplex PCR; TCRdb's copy has only in-frame clones and lacks some. The sample has about 25,000 clones; approximately 86% are singletons. A few counts support this clone. The CDR3 length is 12 residues. Between the trimmed V and J ends, which lost 6 bases and 11 bases, there was a span of 16 bases. The germline V gene has CDR1 MNHEY and CDR2 SVGAGI. The TCR was taken from a female donor in good health, enrolled as a control in a pregnancy study. The input for sequencing was CD4+ T cells from peripheral blood mononuclear cells, taken in the second trimester of pregnancy. The chain is built from TRBV6-5 and TRBJ2-5; D gene unclear. CDR3 sequence: CASRNPRPIQYF. DNA for the CDR3: TGTGCCAGCAGAAACCCGAGGCCGATTCAGTACTTC.